This T cell receptor beta chain was captured by sequencing in a study of blood T cell repertoires in COVID-19. Looking at the study overall: Researchers got acute and convalescent COVID-19 samples from the United States, Italy and Spain. PBMCs, B-cell-depleted T cells, or T cells provided the cDNA or gDNA that made up the material.

The assay was immunoSEQ multiplex PCR, and TCRdb's table has in-frame clones only and misses some. The sample holds around 100,000 clones, 86% seen once. The CDR3 consists of 15 residues. CDR1 is MGHRA, CDR2 YSYEKL, per germline. V was cut by 0 bases and J by 5 bases, with 12 bases left in between. Sequencing was carried out using peripheral blood. This rearrangement joins TRBV4-1 to TRBJ2-3; no definite D call. The sequence derives from an older man with acute or convalescent COVID-19. The CDR3 loop reads CASSQDWLGVDTQYF. The CDR3 bases are TGCGCCAGCAGCCAAGATTGGCTAGGAGTAGATACGCAGTATTTT.